This T cell receptor (beta chain) stems from a study of T cell repertoires in cytomegalovirus infection (dated by TCRdb to between 2018 and 2020). Concerning the study at large: The peptide stimulations were aimed at well-studied HLA-B-restricted epitopes as well as recently identified HLA-C-restricted CMV epitopes, whose presentation resists viral immunomodulation. Donor HLA type was relevant to the analysis, as public TCR beta signatures indicated carriage of CMV infection together with the matching HLA type. General study outcomes and caveats: The ex vivo response was dominated by HLA-C-restricted CMV-specific TCR beta clonotypes, and the single most frequent clonotype in two of eight donors was supplied by these HLA-C-restricted clonotypes. In both this cohort and an independent roughly 350-donor cohort, the cumulative frequency of public TCR beta family members distinguished carriers of CMV infection plus the relevant HLA type.

Taken from the germline V gene (reference sequence), the CDR1 and CDR2 loops are LNHDA and SQIVND. Trimming costs V 2 bases and J 1 base, and their ends lie 6 bases apart. The CDR3, cysteine through phenylalanine, is 15 amino acids long. Only the CDR3 DNA stays, 45 bases, in frame from base 1. Sample treatment or condition, as interpreted from the label and publication: in vitro stimulation with specific CMV peptide epitopes to enrich CMV-specific T cells. The sample holds a few counts of this clonotype. Its antigen target is currently unknown. Within one base of it there is no much larger clone, and no base qualities were kept. Instrument used: Illumina HiSeq 1500. TCRdb reworked the public reads: Q25 trimming with fastp, MiXCR clone assembly, productive beta chains retained. Rows are unified per CDR3 protein, each entry keeping the most common DNA and genes. This sample comprises fewer than 900,000 distinct CDR3 sequences, just under 30% of them detected only once. The ten top clones hold 13% of the sample.

This receptor was identified in a human donor in good health (CMV status not recorded). Some clones in this sample may be carry-over from other donors' samples. In this chain, TRBV19 is recombined with TRBJ2-6, with the D segment identity uncertain. Specimen: cultured CD8+ T cells from PBMCs, collected from culture after CMV antigen stimulation. The nucleotide sequence is given as TGTGCCAGTAGTATACTGGCTTCTGGGGCCAACGTCCTGACTTTC. Its protein product is CASSILASGANVLTF.